This TCR beta chain emerged from a study of T-cell memory formation after mild COVID-19. Overall study: For the most part, TCR clusters were specific to one donor. Study-wide findings and caveats: Pre-infection memory harbored some responding clones, suggesting cross-reactive memory joined. Second-wave clones that peaked on day 37 lacked confirmed SARS-CoV-2 specificity.

TCRdb called the 5' RACE reads again in MiXCR, with one record for every CDR3 protein. The sample consists of about 390,000 distinct CDR3 sequences, 20% to 25% of them appearing once. This clonotype was seen more than once but under ten times. Its specificity is not known. Trimming removed 4 bases at V and 4 bases at J, with 10 bases between. The germline gives CDR1 DFQATT, CDR2 SNEGSKA (reference sequence). There are 12 residues in the CDR3. Material for sequencing was PBMCs or a T cell subset sorted from them (not recorded which). The sequence derives from an adult woman who had mild COVID-19 (a few samples of this study predate the infection). Cell type and time point are not known. The chain has TRBV20-1 and TRBJ2-5; the D gene is possibly TRBD1 (6 bases). The CDR3 protein is CSANRVGETQYF. The CDR3 DNA reads as TGCAGTGCTAACAGGGTTGGAGAGACCCAGTACTTC.